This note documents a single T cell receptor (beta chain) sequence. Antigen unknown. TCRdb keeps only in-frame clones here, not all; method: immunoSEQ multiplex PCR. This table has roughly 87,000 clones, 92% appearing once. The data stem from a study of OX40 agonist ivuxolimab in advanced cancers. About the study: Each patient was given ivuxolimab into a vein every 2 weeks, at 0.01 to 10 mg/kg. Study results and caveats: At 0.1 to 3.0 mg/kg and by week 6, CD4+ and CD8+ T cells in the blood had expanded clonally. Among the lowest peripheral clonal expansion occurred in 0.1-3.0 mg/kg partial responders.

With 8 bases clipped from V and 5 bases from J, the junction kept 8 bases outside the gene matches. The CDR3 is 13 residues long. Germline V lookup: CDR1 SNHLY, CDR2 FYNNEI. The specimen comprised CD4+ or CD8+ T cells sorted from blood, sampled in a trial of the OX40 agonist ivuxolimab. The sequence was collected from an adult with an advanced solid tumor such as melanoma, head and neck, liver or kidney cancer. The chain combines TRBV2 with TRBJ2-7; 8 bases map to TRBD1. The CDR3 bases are TGTGCCAGCTCTGGACAGGGTTGGGACGAGCAGTACTTC. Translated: CASSGQGWDEQYF. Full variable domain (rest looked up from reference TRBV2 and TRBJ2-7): EPEVTQTPSHQVTQMGQEVILRCVPISNHLYFYWYRQILGQKVEFLVSFYNNEISEKSEIFDDQFSVERPDGSNFTLKIRSTKLEDSAMYFCASSGQGWDEQYFGPGTRLTVT.